One T cell receptor (beta chain) is described in this entry. In this sample, this clonotype turned up many times. What antigen it recognizes has not been identified. No qualities accompany the bases; no much larger clone lies one base away. Amplification of TCR beta CDR3 regions was carried out from RNA transcripts. The TCR CDR3 was subjected to a first round of RT-PCR using the HTBI primer set and the Qiagen OneStep RT-PCR kit. Libraries were constructed in a second round of multiplex PCR, after which size selection and purification were performed. Sequencing of the libraries was done on an Illumina HiSeq2000 using paired-end 100 bp reads. Per the source publication's procedure: SOAPnuke was used to process the raw data, removing reads that contained adapters or uncalled bases, had a mean Phred below 15, or lacked an exact match to the constant primer or identifier. High-quality paired reads were merged using COPE v1.2.5, and each unique nucleotide sequence was defined as a clonotype. Clonotypes were aligned to IMGT TRBV, TRBD and TRBJ reference segments using MiTCR v1.1. Analysis was restricted to V-J combinations with a frequency above 0.0001, which covered 99.2% of repertoires. The TCS score was defined as F50 (clonal expansion) divided by E x V (chaos), with BLOSUM62-based TCRdist calculated between CDR3 peptides within each V-J. Welch's t-statistics and random forest reduced 450 to 600 V-J features to about 13, which were used in a naive Bayes classifier (R e1071). Starting from the raw public reads, TCRdb applied fastp trimming at Q25, assembled clones with MiXCR and retained in-frame beta chains. Every entry covers one CDR3 protein and lists the most common genes and DNA from its rows. The V and J calls and clone size come from TCRdb's table, not from the authors' own analysis. Present in this sample are about 480,000 distinct CDR3 sequences, approximately 25% of which were seen just once. The top ten constitute over 9% of the sample.

Ophthalmopathy patients had moderately to severely active disease, Clinical Activity Score of at least 3, NOSPECS grade of at least 4, and duration under 3 months. Patients with uncontrolled infections, other autoimmune diseases, pregnancy or lactation were excluded. Clinical symptoms, serum thyroxine and TRAb, thyroid ultrasound, and orbital computed tomography formed the basis for the diagnoses. PBMCs were isolated from about 10 ml of fresh peripheral blood by Ficoll-Paque density gradient centrifugation. Trizol reagent was used to extract total RNA, and RNA quality was then checked on an Agilent 2100 Bioanalyzer. These data are taken from a study of T cells in Graves' hyperthyroidism and ophthalmopathy (dated by TCRdb to about 2019). About the study as a whole: Peripheral blood was sampled at the time of initial diagnosis, prior to any treatment. To identify distinguishing TCR V-J signatures, a discovery cohort of 100 patients was used, comprising approximately 40 with Graves' ophthalmopathy and around 57 with stable Graves' hyperthyroidism. Whether ophthalmopathy could be predicted prospectively was tested in an independent validation cohort made up of approximately 19 hyperthyroidism patients plus 17 patients who later progressed to ophthalmopathy. The 100 discovery patients were randomly split 7:3 into training and test sets. Thyroid tissue and blood T-cell repertoires from six or seven Graves' hyperthyroidism patients were also compared in the study. After blood sampling, hyperthyroidism patients were treated with methimazole at a starting dose of 30 mg daily, and ophthalmopathy patients were treated with high-dose intravenous methylprednisolone. According to the paper, TCR Vbeta CDR3 sequencing was carried out on some 130 peripheral blood samples, which came from approximately 43 ophthalmopathy, under 80 hyperthyroidism and roughly 17 progressor patients.

General study outcomes and caveats: In validation, the model predicted progression to ophthalmopathy with 60% to 71% sensitivity and around 72% specificity, a median of about 6 months before onset. Most expanded thyroid clonotypes (frequency above 0.001) were also detected in blood, a finding suggesting that blood repertoires may reflect thyroid immune responses. No statistical method was used to set the sample size in advance, and investigators knew the group allocation. A model built on a 13 V-J signature distinguished ophthalmopathy from stable hyperthyroidism, reaching 85% to 90% sensitivity and 81.08% specificity in cross-validation and 80%/75% in testing.

What was sequenced was blood. This receptor was taken from a woman aged 25-40 years with Graves' ophthalmopathy.

The CDR3 region reads CASSYTWRPGQTGNTIYF. The bases read TGTGCCAGCAGTTACACCTGGCGCCCGGGACAGACTGGAAACACCATATATTTT. This receptor chain uses TRBV6-2 or TRBV6-3 and TRBJ1-3; the junction holds 7 bases that match TRBD1. From cysteine to phenylalanine, the CDR3 is 18 amino acids long. Kept here is only the CDR3 DNA, which spans 54 bases and is read in frame from base 1. At the junction V is shortened by 2 bases and J by 2 bases; bases outside the gene matches: 12. Reading the germline V gene gives CDR1 MNHEY and CDR2 SVGEGT.